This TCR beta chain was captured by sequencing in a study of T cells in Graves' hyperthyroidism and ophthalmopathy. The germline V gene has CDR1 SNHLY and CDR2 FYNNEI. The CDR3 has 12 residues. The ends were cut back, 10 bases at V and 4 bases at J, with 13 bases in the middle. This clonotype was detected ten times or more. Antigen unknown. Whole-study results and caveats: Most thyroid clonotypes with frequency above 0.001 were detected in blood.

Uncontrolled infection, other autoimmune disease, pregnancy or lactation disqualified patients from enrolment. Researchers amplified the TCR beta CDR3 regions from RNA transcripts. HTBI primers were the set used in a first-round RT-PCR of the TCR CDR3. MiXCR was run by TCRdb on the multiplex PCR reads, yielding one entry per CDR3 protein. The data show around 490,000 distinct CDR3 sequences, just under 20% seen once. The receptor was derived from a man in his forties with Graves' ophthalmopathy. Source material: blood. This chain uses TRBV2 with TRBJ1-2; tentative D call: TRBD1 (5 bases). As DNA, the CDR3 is TGTGCCACCGGGCAGGGCCCCTATGGCTACACCTTC. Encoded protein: CATGQGPYGYTF.